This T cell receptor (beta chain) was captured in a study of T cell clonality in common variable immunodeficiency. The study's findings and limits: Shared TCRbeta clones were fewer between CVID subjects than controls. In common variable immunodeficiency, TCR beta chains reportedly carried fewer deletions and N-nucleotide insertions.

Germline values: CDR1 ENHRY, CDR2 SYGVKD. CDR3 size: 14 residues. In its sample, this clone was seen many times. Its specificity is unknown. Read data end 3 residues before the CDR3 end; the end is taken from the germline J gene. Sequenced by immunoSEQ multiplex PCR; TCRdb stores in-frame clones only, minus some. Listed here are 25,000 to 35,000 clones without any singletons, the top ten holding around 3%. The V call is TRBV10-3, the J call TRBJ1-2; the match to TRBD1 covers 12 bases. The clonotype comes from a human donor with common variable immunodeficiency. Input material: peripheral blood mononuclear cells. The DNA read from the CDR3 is TGTGCCATCAGTGGGAGGGGACAGGGGGCAGGC. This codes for CAISGRGQGAG. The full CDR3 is CAISGRGQGAGYTF.